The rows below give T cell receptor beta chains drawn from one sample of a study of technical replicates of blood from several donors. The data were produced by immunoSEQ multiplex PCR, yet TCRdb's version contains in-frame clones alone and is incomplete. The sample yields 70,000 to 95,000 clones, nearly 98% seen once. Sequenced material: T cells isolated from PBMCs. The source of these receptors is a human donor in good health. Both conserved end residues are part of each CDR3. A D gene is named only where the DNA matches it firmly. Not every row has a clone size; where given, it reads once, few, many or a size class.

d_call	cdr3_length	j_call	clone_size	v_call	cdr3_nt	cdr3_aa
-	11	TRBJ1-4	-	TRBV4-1	TGCGCCAGCAGGGGGCGTGAAAAACTGTTTTTT	CASRGREKLFF
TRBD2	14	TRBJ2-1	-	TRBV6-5	TGTGCCAGTACAGCGGGGGGGCCTAAGAATGAGCAGTTCTTC	CASTAGGPKNEQFF
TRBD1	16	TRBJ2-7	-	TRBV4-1	TGCGCCAGCAGCCAAAAAATAGCCAGGGGGCCCTACGAGCAGTACTTC	CASSQKIARGPYEQYF
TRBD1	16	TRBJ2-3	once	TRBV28	TGTGCCAGCAGTACCCGGACAGGGCTTCGCACAGATACGCAGTATTTT	CASSTRTGLRTDTQYF
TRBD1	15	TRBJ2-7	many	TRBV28	TGTGCCAGCAGGTACTATGGGACAGGGTCGGGCGAGCAGTACTTC	CASRYYGTGSGEQYF
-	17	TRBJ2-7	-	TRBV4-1	TGCGCCAGCAGCCAAGACCCGCCAGGAGGAATTGTGTACGAGCAGTACTTC	CASSQDPPGGIVYEQYF
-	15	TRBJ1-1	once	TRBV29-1	TGCAGCGTTGAAGATGGGGAGGGGATGGGGCCTGAAGCTTTCTTT	CSVEDGEGMGPEAFF
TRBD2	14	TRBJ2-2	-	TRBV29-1	TGCAGCGTTACTCTGAGCGGGAGAACCGGGGAGCTGTTTTTT	CSVTLSGRTGELFF
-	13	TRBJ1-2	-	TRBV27	TGTGCCAGCAGTTTGTCACTGTACGAGGGCTACACCTTC	CASSLSLYEGYTF
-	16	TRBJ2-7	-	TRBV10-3	TGTGCCATCAGTGAGTCCCCGACTTCGAGCTCCTACGAGCAGTACTTC	CAISESPTSSSYEQYF
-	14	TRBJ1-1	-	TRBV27	TGTGCCAGCAGTTTTGGGCACCTGAACACTGAAGCTTTCTTT	CASSFGHLNTEAFF
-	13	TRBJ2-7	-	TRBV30	TGTGCCTGGACAGTTTCATCGTCCTACGAGCAGTACTTC	CAWTVSSSYEQYF
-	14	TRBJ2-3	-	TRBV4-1	TGCGCCAGCAGCCAAGTCCAGAGCACAGATACGCAGTATTTT	CASSQVQSTDTQYF
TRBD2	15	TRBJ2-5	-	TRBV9	TGTGCCAGCAGGTCGGGACTAGCGGTCCAAGAGACCCAGTACTTC	CASRSGLAVQETQYF
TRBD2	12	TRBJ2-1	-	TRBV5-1	TGCGCCAGCAGCCCCGGGGGGGGTGAGCAGTTCTTC	CASSPGGGEQFF
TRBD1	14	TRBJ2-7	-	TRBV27	TGTGCCAGCAGTCTACAACCCAGGGGGTACGAGCAGTACTTC	CASSLQPRGYEQYF
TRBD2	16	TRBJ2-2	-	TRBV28	TGTGCCAGCAGTTTATGGTCTAGCGGGAACACCGGGGAGCTGTTTTTT	CASSLWSSGNTGELFF
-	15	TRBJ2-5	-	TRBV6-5	TGTGCCAGCAGTTACCGAGCGTCAGGGCATGGGGCCCAGTACTTC	CASSYRASGHGAQYF
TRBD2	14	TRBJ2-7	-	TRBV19	TGTGCCACCAGTCCGGGACTAGCGGTCTACGAGCAGTACTTC	CATSPGLAVYEQYF
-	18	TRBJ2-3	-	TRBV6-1	TGTGCCAGCAGTGAAGTTTTTCTTGTCTTATCAGCGACTAGTGCGCAGTATTTT	CASSEVFLVLSATSAQYF
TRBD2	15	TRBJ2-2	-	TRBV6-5	TGTGCCAGCAGAATCCTAGCGGGATTTACCGGGGAGCTGTTTTTT	CASRILAGFTGELFF
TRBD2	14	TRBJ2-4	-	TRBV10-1	TGCGCCAGCAGCCGAGCGGGAGGGGGAAACATTCAGTACTTC	CASSRAGGGNIQYF
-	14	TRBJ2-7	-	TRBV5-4	TGTGCCAGCAGCTTGGGAGTCGGCTCCTACGAGCAGTACTTC	CASSLGVGSYEQYF
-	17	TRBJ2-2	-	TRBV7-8	TGTGCCAGCAGCTTAGTCCTGAGGGGGGGCGGGACCGGGGAGCTGTTTTTT	CASSLVLRGGGTGELFF
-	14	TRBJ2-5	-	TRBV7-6	TGTGCCAGCAGCCAGATCAGTACCCAAGAGACCCAGTACTTC	CASSQISTQETQYF
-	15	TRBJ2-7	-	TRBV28	TGTGCCAGCAGTTTCGCAGGGCTCGATATTTACGAGCAGTACTTC	CASSFAGLDIYEQYF
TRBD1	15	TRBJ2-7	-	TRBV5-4	TGTGCCAGCAGCGGTGTTAGACAGGGGGCCTACGAGCAGTACTTC	CASSGVRQGAYEQYF
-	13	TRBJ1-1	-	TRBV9	TGTGCCAGCAGCCTTAGACAGGATTCGTGGACTTTCTTT	CASSLRQDSWTFF
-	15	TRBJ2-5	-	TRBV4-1	TGCGCCAGCAGCCGGGTAGGGGCCGGAGAAGAGACCCAGTACTTC	CASSRVGAGEETQYF
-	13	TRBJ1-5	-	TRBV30	TGTGCCTGGAGTGAATTTCGCAGTCAGCCCCAGCATTTT	CAWSEFRSQPQHF
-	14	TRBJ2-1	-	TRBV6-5	TGTGCCAGCAGTTACTTCCTAAGGAGGGATGAGCAGTTCTTC	CASSYFLRRDEQFF
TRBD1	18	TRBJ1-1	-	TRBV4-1	TGCGCCAGCAGCCTCCGGGAGACAGGGGGCCAGTGGGGCACTGAAGCTTTCTTT	CASSLRETGGQWGTEAFF
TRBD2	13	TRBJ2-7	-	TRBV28	TGTGCCAGCAATTGGGCGGGAGTGGCCGAGCAGTACTTC	CASNWAGVAEQYF
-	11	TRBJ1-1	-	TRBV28	TGTGCCAGCAGCCTAGGCCCTGAAGCTTTCTTT	CASSLGPEAFF
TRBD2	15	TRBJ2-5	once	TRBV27	TGTGCCAGCAGTTTAGGACTAGCGGGAGACGAGACCCAGTACTTC	CASSLGLAGDETQYF
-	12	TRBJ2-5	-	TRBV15	TGTGCCACCAGCACTGGAGGGGAGACCCAGTACTTC	CATSTGGETQYF
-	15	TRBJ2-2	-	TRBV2	TGTGCCAGCAAGGAGGGAGGCCAGAACACCGGGGAGCTGTTTTTT	CASKEGGQNTGELFF
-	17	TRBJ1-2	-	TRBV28	TGTGCCAGCAGTTCCCCACAGGTCCTAATAAGGGACTATGGCTACACCTTC	CASSSPQVLIRDYGYTF
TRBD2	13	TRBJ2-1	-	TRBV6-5	TGTGCCAGCAGCCCGGGGGGGCCCAATGAGCAGTTCTTC	CASSPGGPNEQFF
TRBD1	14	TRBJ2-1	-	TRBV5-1	TGCGCCAGCAGCCCCGGGACAGGGAGCAATGAGCAGTTCTTC	CASSPGTGSNEQFF
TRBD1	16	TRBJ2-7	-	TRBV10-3	TGTGCCGCAGGACAGGGGATCGGTCCCAGCTCCTACGAGCAGTACTTC	CAAGQGIGPSSYEQYF
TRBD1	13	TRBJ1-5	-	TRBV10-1	TGCGCCAGGGATACAGGGGGCGACCAGCCCCAGCATTTT	CARDTGGDQPQHF
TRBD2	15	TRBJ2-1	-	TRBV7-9	TGTGCCAGCAGCCCTAGACTAGCCAGTTACAATGAGCAGTTCTTC	CASSPRLASYNEQFF
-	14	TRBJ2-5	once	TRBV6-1	TGTGCCAGCTCCCTCTCGGGGGTAGGAGAGACCCAGTACTTC	CASSLSGVGETQYF
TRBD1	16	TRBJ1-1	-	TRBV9	TGTGCCAGCAGCCCATCCGGGGGACAGATGAACACTGAAGCTTTCTTT	CASSPSGGQMNTEAFF
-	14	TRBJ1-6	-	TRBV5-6	TGTGCCAGCAGCCTTGGGGGGGCAGGCCCACCCCTCCACTTT	CASSLGGAGPPLHF
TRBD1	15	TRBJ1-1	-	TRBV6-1	TGTGCCAGCAGTGAAGAACAGGGGATGAACACTGAAGCTTTCTTT	CASSEEQGMNTEAFF
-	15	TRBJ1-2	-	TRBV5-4	TGTGCCAGCAGCGTCTCTACAGGGCTGAACTATGGCTACACCTTC	CASSVSTGLNYGYTF
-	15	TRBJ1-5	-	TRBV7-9	TGTGCCAGCAGCTTAGGGTGGCAGGGGATCCAGCCCCAGCATTTT	CASSLGWQGIQPQHF
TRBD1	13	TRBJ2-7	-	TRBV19	TGTGCCAGTAGCAACGGACAGGGGAGCGAGCAGTACTTC	CASSNGQGSEQYF
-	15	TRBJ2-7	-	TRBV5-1	TGCGCCAGCAGCTCGTTAACAGGAACGGGCTACGAGCAGTACTTC	CASSSLTGTGYEQYF
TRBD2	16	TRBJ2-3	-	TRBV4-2	TGTGCCAGCAGCCAGACCGGGACTAGGGGTGTCGATACGCAGTATTTT	CASSQTGTRGVDTQYF
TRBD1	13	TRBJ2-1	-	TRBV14	TGTGCCAGCAGGGACAGGGGCCTAAATGAGCAGTTCTTC	CASRDRGLNEQFF
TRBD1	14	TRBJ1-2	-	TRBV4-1	TGCGCCAGCAGCCCTCCGACAGGGAACTATGGCTACACCTTC	CASSPPTGNYGYTF
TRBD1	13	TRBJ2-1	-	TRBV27	TGTGCCAGCACCGGACAGGGCGACAATGAGCAGTTCTTC	CASTGQGDNEQFF